This passage covers 20 T cell receptor beta chains from one sample sequenced in a study of molecular identifiers for immune sequencing clone quantification. TCRdb reprocessed the PCR reads with MiXCR, giving one entry per CDR3 protein. The table lists 90,000 to 120,000 distinct CDR3 sequences, roughly a third of them singletons. Sequencing was performed on naive CD8+ T cells from blood, with Jurkat cell RNA spiked in. Subset indicated: FACS-sorted CD8+CD4-CCR7+CD45RA+ naive T cells. Every receptor here comes from a human donor in good health. Some libraries in this study had Jurkat cell RNA spiked in.

This clonotype has just a few counts. The chain uses TRBV12-5 and TRBJ2-3; TRBD2 agrees at 12 bases. The CDR3 has 15 amino acids. V lost 7 bases, J lost 5 bases, and 7 bases stayed unmatched. Germline assignment: CDR1 LGHNT and CDR2 FRNRAP. The CDR3 region has the DNA TGTGCTAGTGCTCAGACTAGCGGGAGTGGAGATACGCAGTATTTT. It is translated as CASAQTSGSGDTQYF.

Details on this clonotype: A much larger clone is a single base away; this may be a read error. This sequence joins TRBV29-1 and TRBJ2-3; tentatively, D is TRBD2 (6 bases). V gave up 7 bases and J gave up 4 bases, with 15 bases separating them. Germline CDR1 and CDR2: SQVTM and ANQGSEA. The CDR3 extends over 13 amino acids. Written as DNA, the CDR3 is TGCAGCGGGGCCGGGAGTGGAGCAGATACGCAGTATTTT. Amino acids: CSGAGSGADTQYF.

The chain carries TRBV12-3 or TRBV12-4 and TRBJ2-5; TRBD2 might be the D (6 bases). The CDR3 loop spans 16 amino acids. V gave up 6 bases and J gave up 4 bases, with 21 bases separating them. The CDR3: CASSRQEGLRLETQYF. The DNA for the CDR3 is TGTGCCAGCAGCCGTCAGGAGGGCCTCAGACTAGAGACCCAGTACTTC.

Worth noting for this clonotype: Possible read error: a much larger clone is one base away. The chain employs TRBV9 and TRBJ1-5; the D gene is possibly TRBD1 (6 bases). The CDR3 runs 14 residues. Germline CDR1 reads SGDLS; CDR2 reads YYNGEE. The CDR3 bases are TGTGCCAGCTGCGTAGGGGGGGGGAATCAGCCCCAGCATTTT. It encodes CASCVGGGNQPQHF.

A few counts support this clonotype. This chain joins TRBV9 and TRBJ2-1; 8 bases fit TRBD2. The V gene end was trimmed by 1 base and the J gene end by 4 bases; junction bases not matched to a gene: 13. This CDR3 contains 18 residues. Looked up from germline, CDR1 is SGDLS and CDR2 is YYNGEE. CDR3 DNA sequence: TGTGCCAGCAGCGTAACTAGCGGAGTACGAGGTAGATACAATGAGCAGTTCTTC. Its translation: CASSVTSGVRGRYNEQFF. Filled out from reference TRBV9 and TRBJ2-1, the complete variable domain reads DSGVTQTPKHLITATGQRVTLRCSPRSGDLSVYWYQQSLDQGLQFLIQYYNGEERAKGNILERFSAQQFPDLHSELNLSSLELGDSALYFCASSVTSGVRGRYNEQFFGPGTRLTVL.

This clonotype was seen many times. V usage is TRBV7-2 and J usage is TRBJ1-4; 8 bases match TRBD1. V shed 6 bases, J shed 3 bases, and the junction held 9 bases outside the gene matches. The CDR3 is 16 amino acids. Germline-derived CDR1 and CDR2 are SGHTA and FQGNSA. CDR3 DNA: TGTGCCAGCAGTCAAACAGGGGGGAGAGCTAATGAAAAACTGTTTTTT. Its protein product is CASSQTGGRANEKLFF.

For this clonotype: One junction end does not reproduce the germline sequence, and a read error may be involved. This chain joins TRBV6-5 and TRBJ1-5; D gene uncertain. This CDR3 is 14 amino acids long. Germline V gives CDR1 MNHEY, CDR2 SVGAGI. This CDR3 is CAISSDSPNQPQHF. DNA for the CDR3: TGTGCCATCAGTTCCGACTCGCCGAATCAGCCCCAGCATTTT.

About this clonotype itself: A junction end diverges from the germline sequence, so it may reflect a read error. The chain combines TRBV27 with TRBJ1-6; D gene unclear. Germline CDR1 MNHEY, CDR2 SMNVEV (reference sequence). This CDR3 is built from 15 residues. CDR3: CASSWTPHPNSPHHF. CDR3 coding DNA: TGTGCCAGCAGCTGGACTCCCCACCCGAATTCACCCCACCACTTT.

A remark on this clonotype: Here the CDR3 omits its conserved ending phenylalanine or tryptophan, so a read error is the likely source. This chain links TRBV4-3 with TRBJ2-1; D remains ambiguous. Germline V CDR1 and CDR2: LGHNA, YSLEER. The CDR3 extends over 16 amino acids. V lost 0 bases to trimming and J lost 5 bases, with 14 bases between them. The CDR3 DNA reads TGCGCCAGCAGCCAAGAGACGTGGCGACACGACAATGAGCAGTTCATC. Protein product: CASSQETWRHDNEQFI.

This clonotype was counted between two and nine times. At one of its ends the junction is not consistent with the germline gene, which may arise from a read error. This chain joins TRBV27 and TRBJ1-2, with D tentatively TRBD1 (6 bases). CDR3 length: 15 residues. Germline CDR1 reads MNHEY; CDR2 reads SMNVEV (reference sequence). CDR3 loop: CASCLRGGGFYGYTF. CDR3 sequence (DNA): TGTGCCAGCTGTTTGAGGGGCGGGGGCTTCTATGGCTACACCTTC.

In the case of this clonotype: A much larger clone lies a single base off, so this may be a read error. The conserved closing phenylalanine or tryptophan is absent in this CDR3, likely reflecting a read error. No DNA is shown, since the ends of the CDR3 on it are uncertain; the CDR3 is the one TCRdb lists. The rearrangement uses TRBV28 and TRBJ2-7; the table gives TRBD1 as D, unverified against the DNA. 11 amino acids form the CDR3, both terminal residues included. Germline loops: CDR1 MDHEN, CDR2 SYDVKM. CDR3 sequence reads: CASSHDRVRYL.

This clonotype was found many times. This CDR3 reads CASSPIGVSPYEQYF. In DNA form, the CDR3 reads TGTGCCAGCAGCCCCATAGGGGTGTCACCCTACGAGCAGTACTTC. The genes are TRBV28 and TRBJ2-7, with D maybe TRBD1 (5 bases). CDR1 and CDR2 from the germline V gene are MDHEN and SYDVKM. V shed 6 bases and J shed 2 bases, with 17 bases lying between them. This CDR3 region has 15 residues. Full variable domain (rest looked up from reference TRBV28 and TRBJ2-7): DVKVTQSSRYLVKRTGEKVFLECVQDMDHENMFWYRQDPGLGLRLIYFSYDVKMKEKGDIPEGYSVSREKKERFSLILESASTNQTSMYLCASSPIGVSPYEQYFGPGTRLTVT.

This clonotype was seen a handful of times. V gene TRBV29-1 combines with J gene TRBJ2-7; 11 positions agree with TRBD2. The trim removed 7 bases at V and 5 bases at J, leaving 7 bases unmatched. The germline V gene encodes CDR1 SQVTM and CDR2 ANQGSEA. The CDR3 runs 13 residues. CDR3 nucleotides: TGCAGCGATGAGACTAGCGGGACTCACGAGCAGTACTTC. Its translation: CSDETSGTHEQYF.

In this sample, this clonotype turned up many times. The chain combines TRBV11-2 with TRBJ2-7, with D possibly matching TRBD2 (6 bases). Germline CDR1 SGHAT, CDR2 FQNNGV. The germline V and J ends were trimmed by 8 bases and 1 base, with 12 bases remaining between them. CDR3 size: 13 residues. CDR3 bases: TGTGCCAGCGGGACCCGGGGGTCCTACGAGCAGTACTTC. The encoded protein is CASGTRGSYEQYF. The full variable domain, completed using reference TRBV11-2 and TRBJ2-7, is EAGVAQSPRYKIIEKRQSVAFWCNPISGHATLYWYQQILGQGPKLLIQFQNNGVVDDSQLPKDRFSAERLKGVDSTLKIQPAKLEDSAVYLCASGTRGSYEQYFGPGTRLTVT.

This clonotype appeared many times. The chain employs TRBV7-6 and TRBJ2-7, with D possibly TRBD1 on 6 matching bases. Germline-derived CDR1 and CDR2 are SGHVS and FNYEAQ. CDR3 length: 14 residues. With 5 bases removed from V and 0 bases from J, the gap between germline ends came to 11 bases. The CDR3 spells CASSLNRVSYEQYF. As DNA, the CDR3 is TGTGCCAGCAGCCTGAACAGGGTCTCCTACGAGCAGTACTTC.

V and J are TRBV28 and TRBJ2-3, with D unclear. The CDR3 is 15 residues long. CDR1 MDHEN and CDR2 SYDVKM come from the germline V gene. V lost 5 bases to trimming and J lost 4 bases, with 16 bases between them. The CDR3 DNA follows: TGTGCCAGCAGTCCGGCTAGAACAACGGCAGATACGCAGTATTTT. Protein sequence: CASSPARTTADTQYF.

J is TRBJ2-5 and V is TRBV9; TRBD1 matches 7 bases. This CDR3 region has 13 residues. V shed 3 bases, J shed 3 bases, and the junction held 2 bases outside the gene matches. Germline CDR1 reads SGDLS; CDR2 reads YYNGEE. The CDR3 DNA reads TGTGCCAGCAGCGGGGACAGAGAAGAGACCCAGTACTTC. Amino acids: CASSGDREETQYF. Full variable domain (missing parts from reference TRBV9 and TRBJ2-5): DSGVTQTPKHLITATGQRVTLRCSPRSGDLSVYWYQQSLDQGLQFLIQYYNGEERAKGNILERFSAQQFPDLHSELNLSSLELGDSALYFCASSGDREETQYFGPGTRLLVL.

This clonotype was detected a few times. V and J are TRBV12-3 or TRBV12-4 and TRBJ2-3; TRBD1 matches 9 bases. The CDR3 is 13 residues long. The V and J ends lost 7 bases and 9 bases, in that order; junction bases with no gene match: 8. The CDR3 DNA reads as TGTGCCAGCACCTTCCCCGGGACAGGGACGCAGTATTTT. Amino acids: CASTFPGTGTQYF.

This clonotype was seen repeatedly, ten times or more. The chain employs TRBV25-1 and TRBJ2-1; D possibly corresponds to TRBD2 (6 bases). There are 11 residues in the CDR3. Germline V lookup: CDR1 MGHDK, CDR2 SYGVNS. Trimming removed 5 bases at V and 12 bases at J, with 11 bases between. CDR3 nucleotides: TGTGCCAGCAGTCCCGCTAGCGCGCAGTTCTTC. Protein product: CASSPASAQFF.

Comment on this clonotype: This may be a read error: a much more frequent sequence differs by one nucleotide. V and J are TRBV12-3 or TRBV12-4 and TRBJ2-7; either TRBD1 or TRBD2 may supply D (5 bases each). CDR3 size: 13 residues. Here the CDR3 reads CACSLSQGAEQYF. The CDR3 nucleotides read TGTGCCTGCAGTCTATCCCAGGGAGCCGAGCAGTACTTC.